These 13 T cell receptor beta chains were all obtained from the same sample, sequenced in a study of response to subunit inactivated influenza vaccine listed by TCRdb under 2018. Library preparation used RT-PCR. TCRdb lists the instrument as Illumina HiSeq 2500. The public reads were run again by TCRdb, first through fastp at Q25 and then through MiXCR, and only productive beta chains were kept. Entries that share a CDR3 protein sequence are merged under the most common genes and DNA. The sample records about 780,000 distinct CDR3 sequences, approximately 18% of which are singletons. Around 9.9% of the sample is in the top ten clones. Sequenced material: PBMCs from blood, taken 5 days after vaccination. The origin of the receptors is a man aged 50 to 60 who received an inactivated influenza vaccine. Donor details come from another sample of the same person, matched by shared clones.

This chain joins TRBV5-1 and TRBJ2-3; 8 positions agree with TRBD2. Trimming removed 3 bases from V and 1 base from J; junction bases left unmatched: 7. The CDR3 is 16 residues long. Germline CDR1 reads SGHRS; CDR2 reads YFSETQ. The DNA of the CDR3 is TGCGCCAGCAGCTCCGTAGCGGGACTACGCACAGATACGCAGTATTTT. Translation gives CASSSVAGLRTDTQYF.

CDR3 sequence reads: CASSLPPTGSSYEQYF. The CDR3 bases are TGTGCCAGCAGCCTCCCCCCGACAGGTTCATCCTACGAGCAGTACTTC. The chain has TRBV11-1 and TRBJ2-7; tentative D call: TRBD1 (6 bases). V was trimmed by 5 bases and J by 1 base, leaving 18 bases between them. The CDR3 spans 16 residues. CDR1 is SGHAT and CDR2 is FQDESV in the germline V gene (reference sequence).

The V gene is TRBV28, the J gene TRBJ2-5, with D perhaps matching TRBD2 (5 bases). The germline CDR1 and CDR2 sequences are MDHEN and SYDVKM. The CDR3 is made up of 14 amino acids. Trimming took 6 bases from V and 4 from J, leaving 15 bases between them. The CDR3 DNA sequence: TGTGCCAGCAGCACCCCCTCGGCGGGAGAGACCCAGTACTTC. Protein sequence: CASSTPSAGETQYF.

V gene TRBV29-1 combines with J gene TRBJ2-1; TRBD1 agrees at 7 bases. Germline V lookup: CDR1 SQVTM, CDR2 ANQGSEA. The CDR3 consists of 17 residues. V trimming: 5 bases; J trimming: 9 bases; junction bases outside the gene matches: 22. CDR3 DNA: TGCAGCGTTTTTCCCCCCGTCCGGGACAGCTCTTTGGGTGAGCAGTTCTTC. It translates to CSVFPPVRDSSLGEQFF.

The chain links TRBV27 to TRBJ1-1; TRBD1 might be the D (6 bases). V dropped 3 bases and J dropped 4 bases, with 9 bases sitting between them. The CDR3 covers 13 residues. CDR1 is MNHEY and CDR2 is SMNVEV in the germline V gene (reference sequence). Here the CDR3 reads CASSFLGGTEAFF. The CDR3 region has the DNA TGTGCCAGCAGTTTTCTAGGGGGCACTGAAGCTTTCTTT.

This clonotype was counted at least ten times. The J gene is TRBJ2-1, the V gene TRBV11-2; the match to TRBD2 covers 9 bases. The CDR3 has 15 residues. Unmatched junction bases numbered 11, after V lost 5 bases and J lost 9 bases. Looked up from germline, CDR1 is SGHAT and CDR2 is FQNNGV. The CDR3 region has the DNA TGTGCCAGCAGCAAAATAGCGGGGGACTACCGTGAGCAGTTCTTC. Protein sequence: CASSKIAGDYREQFF.

This clonotype was seen many times. The CDR3 loop is CASSTKGARMNTEAFF. The CDR3 DNA sequence: TGTGCCAGCAGTACAAAGGGGGCCCGAATGAACACTGAAGCTTTCTTT. The V and J genes are TRBV12-3 or TRBV12-4 and TRBJ1-1, with 7 positions matching TRBD1. This CDR3 has 16 residues. V lost 5 bases and J lost 0; bases outside the gene matches: 9.

V gene TRBV7-9 combines with J gene TRBJ1-2, with D uncertain. Trimming took 1 base from V and 2 from J, leaving 11 bases between them. The germline V gene has CDR1 SEHNR and CDR2 FQNEAQ (reference sequence). The length of the CDR3 is 15 residues. This CDR3 reads CASSLGVGRNYGYTF. The CDR3 nucleotides are TGTGCCAGCAGCTTAGGTGTCGGGCGGAACTATGGCTACACCTTC.

The V call is TRBV7-9, the J call TRBJ1-4; D remains ambiguous. The CDR3 runs to 16 residues. Trimming removed 1 base from V and 5 bases from J, with 14 bases in between. Germline V lookup: CDR1 SEHNR, CDR2 FQNEAQ (reference sequence). The CDR3 DNA is TGTGCCAGCAGCTTAGAATCATACGGACTAAATGAAAAACTGTTTTTT. Its translation: CASSLESYGLNEKLFF.

This clonotype has at least ten counts. The V gene is TRBV29-1, the J gene TRBJ1-5, with D uncertain. This CDR3 has 13 residues. The germline gives CDR1 SQVTM, CDR2 ANQGSEA. Trimming cost V 0 bases and J 7 bases, with 10 bases left between them. The CDR3 bases are TGCAGCGTTGAAGACAGTTCGGGGCAGCCCCAGCATTTT. This gives the protein CSVEDSSGQPQHF.

The rearrangement links TRBV29-1 to TRBJ2-1; 8 bases match TRBD1. The CDR3 contains 16 residues. Germline-derived CDR1 and CDR2 are SQVTM and ANQGSEA. The V segment lost 3 bases and the J segment 3 bases; nucleotides outside the gene matches: 10. The CDR3 here is CSVDPGGGINYNEQFF. The CDR3 region has the DNA TGCAGCGTTGACCCAGGGGGCGGTATTAACTACAATGAGCAGTTCTTC.

CDR3 sequence reads: CASSLPWREGFNEQYF. CDR3 in DNA: TGTGCCAGCAGCTTGCCTTGGCGGGAGGGTTTCAACGAGCAGTACTTC. V is TRBV7-2 and J is TRBJ2-7, with 9 bases that match TRBD2. The CDR3 runs to 16 residues. Losses at the gene ends were 3 bases for V and 5 bases for J; bases not matched to a gene: 11. Germline V gives CDR1 SGHTA, CDR2 FQGNSA.

With regard to this clonotype: The conserved phenylalanine or tryptophan is not found at the CDR3 terminus, so this likely reflects a read error. The V call is TRBV20-1, the J call TRBJ2-7; 9 bases line up with TRBD2. The germline V gene encodes CDR1 DFQATT and CDR2 SNEGSKA (reference sequence). CDR3 length: 15 residues. The trim removed 3 bases at V and 2 bases at J, leaving 8 bases unmatched. The CDR3 sequence: CSASRLAGFPYEQYL. CDR3 DNA: TGCAGTGCTAGTCGGCTAGCGGGGTTTCCCTACGAGCAGTACTTA.